There are a few counts of the clone carrying this T cell receptor (beta chain). This sample stems from a study of blood T cells in healthy people across ages. The use of a sample-barcoded 5' primer and a J-beta primer mix characterized a second PCR of 7 to 11 cycles. TCRdb re-called the 5' RACE reads with MiXCR, one entry per CDR3 protein. The sample has around 500,000 distinct CDR3 sequences; over 25% are singletons. The V end lost 0 bases, the J end lost 2 bases, and 11 bases lay between the germline ends. Germline V gives CDR1 LGHNA, CDR2 YSLEER. This CDR3 comprises 15 residues. In addition, the sample was reused for a study of T cells of mothers and their children.

The chain combines TRBV4-3 with TRBJ2-7, with D possibly being TRBD1 (5 bases). Sequencing input: blood. The clonotype comes from a boy between 2 and 10 years old in good health. The CDR3 here is CASSQDNGRAYEQYF. CDR3 bases: TGCGCCAGCAGCCAAGATAACGGCAGGGCCTACGAGCAGTACTTC.